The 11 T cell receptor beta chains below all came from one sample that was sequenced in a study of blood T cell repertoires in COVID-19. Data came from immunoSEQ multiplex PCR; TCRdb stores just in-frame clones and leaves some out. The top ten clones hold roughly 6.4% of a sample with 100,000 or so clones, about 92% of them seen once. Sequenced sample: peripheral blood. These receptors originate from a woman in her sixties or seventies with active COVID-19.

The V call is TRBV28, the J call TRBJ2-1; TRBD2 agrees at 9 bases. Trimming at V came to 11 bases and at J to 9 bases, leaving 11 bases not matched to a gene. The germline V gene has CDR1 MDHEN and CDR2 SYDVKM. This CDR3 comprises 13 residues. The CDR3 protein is CARAGGLDGEQFF. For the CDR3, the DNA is TGTGCCCGAGCGGGAGGACTTGACGGTGAGCAGTTCTTC.

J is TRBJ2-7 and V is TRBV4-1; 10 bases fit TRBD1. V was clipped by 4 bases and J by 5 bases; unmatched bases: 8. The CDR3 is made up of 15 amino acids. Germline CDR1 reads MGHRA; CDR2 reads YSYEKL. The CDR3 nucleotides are TGCGCCAGCAGCCGCACCGGGACAGGGGATGACGAGCAGTACTTC. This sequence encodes CASSRTGTGDDEQYF.

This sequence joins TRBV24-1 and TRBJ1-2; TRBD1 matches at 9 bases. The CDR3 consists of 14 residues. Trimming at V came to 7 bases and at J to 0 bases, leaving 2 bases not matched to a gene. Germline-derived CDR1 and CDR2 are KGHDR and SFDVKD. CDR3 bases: TGTGCCACCAGCACAGGGGGCTCTAACTATGGCTACACCTTC. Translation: CATSTGGSNYGYTF.

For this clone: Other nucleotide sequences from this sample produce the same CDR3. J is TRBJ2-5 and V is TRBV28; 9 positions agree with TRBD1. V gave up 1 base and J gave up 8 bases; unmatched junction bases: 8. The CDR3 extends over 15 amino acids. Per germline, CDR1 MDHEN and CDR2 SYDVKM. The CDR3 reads CASSLSGTGRETQYF. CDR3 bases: TGTGCCAGCAGTTTATCCGGGACAGGGCGGGAAACCCAGTACTTC. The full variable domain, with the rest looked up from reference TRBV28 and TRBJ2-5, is DVKVTQSSRYLVKRTGEKVFLECVQDMDHENMFWYRQDPGLGLRLIYFSYDVKMKEKGDIPEGYSVSREKKERFSLILESASTNQTSMYLCASSLSGTGRETQYFGPGTRLLVL.

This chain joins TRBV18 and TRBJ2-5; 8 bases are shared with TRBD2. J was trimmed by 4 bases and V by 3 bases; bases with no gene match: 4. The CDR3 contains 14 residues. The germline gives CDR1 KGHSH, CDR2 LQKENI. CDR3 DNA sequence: TGTGCCAGCTCACCGCTCGGGGGGGCAGAGACCCAGTACTTC. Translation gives CASSPLGGAETQYF.

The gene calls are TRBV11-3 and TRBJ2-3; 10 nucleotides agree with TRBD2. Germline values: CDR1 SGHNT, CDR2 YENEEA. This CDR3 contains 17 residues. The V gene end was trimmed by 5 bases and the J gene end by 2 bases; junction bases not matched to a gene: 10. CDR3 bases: TGTGCCAGCAGCCCAAGGGGAAGCGGGAGGGACACAGATACGCAGTATTTT. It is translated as CASSPRGSGRDTDTQYF.

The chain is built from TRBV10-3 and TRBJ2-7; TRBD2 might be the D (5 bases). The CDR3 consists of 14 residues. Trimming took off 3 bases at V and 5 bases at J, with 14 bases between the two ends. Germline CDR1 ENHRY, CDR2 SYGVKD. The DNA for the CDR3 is TGTGCCATCAGTGATATTAGGGAGTCCAACGAGCAGTACTTC. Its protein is CAISDIRESNEQYF.

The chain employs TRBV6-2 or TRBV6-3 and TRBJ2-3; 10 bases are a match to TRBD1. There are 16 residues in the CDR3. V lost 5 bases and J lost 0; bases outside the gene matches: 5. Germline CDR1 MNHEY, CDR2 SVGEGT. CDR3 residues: CASSLGTGASTDTQYF. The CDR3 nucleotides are TGTGCCAGCAGTCTGGGGACAGGGGCTAGCACAGATACGCAGTATTTT.

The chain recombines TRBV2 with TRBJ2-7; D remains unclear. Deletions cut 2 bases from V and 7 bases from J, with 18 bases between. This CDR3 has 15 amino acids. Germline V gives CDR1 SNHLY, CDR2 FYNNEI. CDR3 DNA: TGTGCCAGCAGTGAAACTTTCTTACGTAAGGAGGAGCAGTACTTC. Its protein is CASSETFLRKEEQYF. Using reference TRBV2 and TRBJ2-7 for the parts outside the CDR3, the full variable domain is EPEVTQTPSHQVTQMGQEVILRCVPISNHLYFYWYRQILGQKVEFLVSFYNNEISEKSEIFDDQFSVERPDGSNFTLKIRSTKLEDSAMYFCASSETFLRKEEQYFGPGTRLTVT.

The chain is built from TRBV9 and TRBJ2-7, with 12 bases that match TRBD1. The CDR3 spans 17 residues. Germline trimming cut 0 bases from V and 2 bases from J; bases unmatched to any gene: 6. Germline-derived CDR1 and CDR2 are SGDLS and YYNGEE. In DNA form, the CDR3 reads TGTGCCAGCAGCGTAGGGGCCGGGACAGGGGGCACCTACGAGCAGTACTTC. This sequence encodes CASSVGAGTGGTYEQYF.

CDR3 loop: CASGNRDGVHEKLFF. In nucleotides, the CDR3 is TGTGCCAGCGGAAACAGGGACGGGGTGCATGAAAAACTGTTTTTT. The J gene is TRBJ1-4, the V gene TRBV28, with a tentative D call TRBD1 (6 bases). The CDR3 runs to 15 residues. Trimming took off 8 bases at V and 6 bases at J, with 19 bases between the two ends. Germline CDR1 MDHEN, CDR2 SYDVKM.